The 2 T cell receptor beta chains given below trace back to one sample, sequenced in a study of T cell responses to AZD1222 COVID-19 vaccine. Some clones are missing from TCRdb's copy, which holds only in-frame ones; the method was immunoSEQ multiplex PCR. The sample contains 130,000 to 150,000 clones, roughly 90% of which appear only once. Specimen: peripheral blood, collected on day 0 of AZD1222 vaccination. These TCRs come from an adult in good health.

This clone came up a few times. The gene calls are TRBV12-5 and TRBJ2-2, with 8 nucleotides matching TRBD2. V lost 3 bases, J lost 3 bases, and 6 bases stayed unmatched. The CDR3 contains 16 residues. Germline-derived CDR1 and CDR2 are LGHNT and FRNRAP. The CDR3 nucleotides are TGTGCTAGTGGTTTTCTCGAGCGGGAGTACACCGGGGAGCTGTTTTTT. This translates into CASGFLEREYTGELFF.

As for this clone: At the DNA level, this CDR3 is encoded by other sequences in the same sample as well. This chain links TRBV6-5 with TRBJ2-2, with D uncertain. From germline, CDR1 is MNHEY and CDR2 SVGAGI. V was clipped by 0 bases and J by 1 base, with 6 bases between them. The CDR3 contains 15 residues. The CDR3 coding sequence is TGTGCCAGCAGTTACTCGAAACAGAACACCGGGGAGCTGTTTTTT. It encodes CASSYSKQNTGELFF.